This TCR beta chain was observed in a study of blood T cell repertoires in COVID-19. Study at large: PBMCs, B-cell-depleted T cells, or T cells were the source of the cDNA or gDNA that made up the material.

This table comes from immunoSEQ multiplex PCR, and its TCRdb copy is limited to in-frame clones, with some not included. This sample has approximately 57,000 clones, with about 83% found just once. The CDR3 is made up of 14 amino acids. CDR1 and CDR2 from the germline V gene are ENHRY and SYGVKD. Trimming cost V 4 bases and J 8 bases; bases outside gene matches: 5. V is TRBV10-3 and J is TRBJ2-1; TRBD2 matches at 10 bases. This TCR derives from a man aged 40-50 years with active COVID-19. Material for sequencing was peripheral blood. The CDR3 DNA reads TGTGCCATCAGTGGCCTAGCGGGAGCGCATGAGCAGTTCTTC. Translating it yields CAISGLAGAHEQFF.